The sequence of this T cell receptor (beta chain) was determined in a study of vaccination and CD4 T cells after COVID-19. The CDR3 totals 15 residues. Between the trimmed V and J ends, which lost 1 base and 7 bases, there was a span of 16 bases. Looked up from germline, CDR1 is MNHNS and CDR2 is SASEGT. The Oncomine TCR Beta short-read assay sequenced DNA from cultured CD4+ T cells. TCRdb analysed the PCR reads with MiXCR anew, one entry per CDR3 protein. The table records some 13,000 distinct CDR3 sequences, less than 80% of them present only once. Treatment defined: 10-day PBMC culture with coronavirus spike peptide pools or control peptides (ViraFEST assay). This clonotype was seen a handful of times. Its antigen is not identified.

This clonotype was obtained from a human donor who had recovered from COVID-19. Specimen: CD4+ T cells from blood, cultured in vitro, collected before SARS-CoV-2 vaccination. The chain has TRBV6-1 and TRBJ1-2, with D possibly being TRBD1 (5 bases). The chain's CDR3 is CASSEGLISGVGYTF. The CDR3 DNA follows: TGTGCCAGCAGTGAAGGTCTGATTTCGGGGGTTGGCTACACCTTC.